This T cell receptor (beta chain) was found in a study of CD8 T cells in Susac syndrome. Study-level points and caveats: Only a relatively small number of individuals were included in the TCR sequencing and HLA analysis.

A quantity of about 0.5 to 1 ug RNA underwent reverse transcription using random hexamers. TCRdb recomputed calls from the immunoSEQ multiplex PCR reads with MiXCR, one row per CDR3 protein. The repertoire holds some 94,000 distinct CDR3 sequences, with 90% to 95% as singletons. Points on this clonotype: Its antigen is still unknown.

Sequenced sample: CD4+ T cells from PBMCs. The clonotype comes from a human donor with Susac syndrome.

The CDR3 coding sequence is TGTGCCAGCAGCCCGGTCCCCGGACAGGGCGGGCGTGGCTACACCTTC. The encoded protein is CASSPVPGQGGRGYTF. This chain joins TRBV3-1 and TRBJ1-2; 8 positions agree with TRBD1. CDR1 is LGHDT, CDR2 YNNKEL, per germline (reference sequence). V shed 4 bases, J shed 7 bases, and the junction held 14 bases outside the gene matches. This CDR3 comprises 16 residues.